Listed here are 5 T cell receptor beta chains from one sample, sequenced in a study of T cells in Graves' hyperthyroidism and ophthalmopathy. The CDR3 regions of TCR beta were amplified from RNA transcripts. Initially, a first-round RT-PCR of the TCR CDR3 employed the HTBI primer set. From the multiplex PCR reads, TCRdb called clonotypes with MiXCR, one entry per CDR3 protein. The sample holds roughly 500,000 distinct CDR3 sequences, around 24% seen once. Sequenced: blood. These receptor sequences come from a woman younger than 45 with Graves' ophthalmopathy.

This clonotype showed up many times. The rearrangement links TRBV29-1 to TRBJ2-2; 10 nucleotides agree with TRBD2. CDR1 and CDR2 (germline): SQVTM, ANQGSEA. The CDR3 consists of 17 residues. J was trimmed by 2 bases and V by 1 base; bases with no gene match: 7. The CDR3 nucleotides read TGCAGCGTTGAAGCCCAGCGGGGGGGCATAAACACCGGGGAGCTGTTTTTT. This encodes CSVEAQRGGINTGELFF.

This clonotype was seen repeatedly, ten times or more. Here the CDR3 reads CATGLWNTEAFF. CDR3 coding DNA: TGTGCCACGGGCCTGTGGAACACTGAAGCTTTCTTT. The J gene is TRBJ1-1, the V gene TRBV15; D call uncertain. This CDR3 spans 12 amino acids. V lost 9 bases to trimming and J lost 1 base, with 9 bases between them. Germline lookup yields CDR1 LNHNV and CDR2 YYDKDF (reference sequence).

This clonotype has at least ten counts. The CDR3 DNA follows: TGCAGTGCTCCGGGACAGGGGGACTACACCTTC. Translation: CSAPGQGDYTF. This chain links TRBV20-1 with TRBJ1-2; the match to TRBD1 covers 11 bases. This CDR3 has 11 amino acids. Germline assignment: CDR1 DFQATT and CDR2 SNEGSKA (reference sequence). V lost 5 bases to trimming and J lost 10 bases; unmatched junction nucleotides: 3.

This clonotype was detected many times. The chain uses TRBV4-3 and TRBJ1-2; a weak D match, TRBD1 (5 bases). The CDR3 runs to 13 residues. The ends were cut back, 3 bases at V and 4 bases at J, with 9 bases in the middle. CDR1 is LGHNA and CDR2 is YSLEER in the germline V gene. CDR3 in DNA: TGCGCCAGCAGCCAGATTCAGGGCTATGGCTACACCTTC. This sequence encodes CASSQIQGYGYTF.

In nucleotides, the CDR3 is TGTGCCAGCAGCCGAGCTAGTCCAGAGACCCAGTACTTC. Its protein product is CASSRASPETQYF. This chain joins TRBV14 and TRBJ2-5, with D unresolved. Per germline, CDR1 SGHDN and CDR2 FVKESK. V was cut by 4 bases and J by 4 bases, with 10 bases left in between. This CDR3 has 13 amino acids. Full variable domain (outside the CDR3, taken from reference TRBV14 and TRBJ2-5): EAGVTQFPSHSVIEKGQTVTLRCDPISGHDNLYWYRRVMGKEIKFLLHFVKESKQDESGMPNNRFLAERTGGTYSTLKVQPAELEDSGVYFCASSRASPETQYFGPGTRLLVL.